This TCR beta chain was captured in a study of CD8+ T cells in alopecia areata. Looking at the study overall: Tofacitinib ran 6 to 18 months, followed by 6 months off drug. The study, taken as a whole, reports: Normal scalp showed lower clonality than lesional scalp, especially alopecia totalis/universalis. Mice showed clearer TCR sharing than patients did, a gap that was possibly HLA-related.

Extraction of RNA preceded its reverse transcription into cDNA, which served as the sequencing template. Sequenced by immunoSEQ multiplex PCR; TCRdb stores in-frame clones only, minus some. The table lists about 120,000 clones, 35% to 45% of them singletons, with approximately 3.1% in the top ten. V lost 5 bases, J lost 0 bases, and 6 bases stayed unmatched. The CDR3 totals 16 residues. Germline loops: CDR1 SGHTA, CDR2 FQGNSA. This clone was recorded a few times. The antigen remains undetermined. Both peripheral blood and punch biopsies of lesional scalp skin were obtained from patients who had alopecia areata.

This receptor was identified in a human donor with alopecia areata. The chain is built from TRBV7-2 and TRBJ1-5; 8 bases line up with TRBD1. The source material was CD4+ T cells sorted from blood. CDR3 coding DNA: TGTGCCAGCAGCGTCCGGACAGGGAATAGCAATCAGCCCCAGCATTTT. Translating it yields CASSVRTGNSNQPQHF.